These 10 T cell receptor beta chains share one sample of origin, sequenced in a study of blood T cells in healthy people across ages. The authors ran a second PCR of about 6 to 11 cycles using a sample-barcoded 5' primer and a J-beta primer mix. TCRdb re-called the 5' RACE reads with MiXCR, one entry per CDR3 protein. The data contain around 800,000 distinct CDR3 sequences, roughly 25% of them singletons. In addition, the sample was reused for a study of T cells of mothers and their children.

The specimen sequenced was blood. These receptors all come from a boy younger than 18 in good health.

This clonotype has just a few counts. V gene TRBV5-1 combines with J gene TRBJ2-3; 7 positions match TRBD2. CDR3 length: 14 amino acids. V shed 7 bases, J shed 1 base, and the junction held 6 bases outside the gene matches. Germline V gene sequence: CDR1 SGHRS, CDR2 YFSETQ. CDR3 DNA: TGCGCCAGCGCCGTGGGGGGGGGCACAGATACGCAGTATTTT. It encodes CASAVGGGTDTQYF.

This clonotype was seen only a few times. This CDR3 is CSSKAGSSTDTQYF. CDR3 bases: TGCAGCTCCAAAGCAGGGTCTAGCACAGATACGCAGTATTTT. The V call is TRBV29-1, the J call TRBJ2-3, with a weak D call TRBD1 (5 bases). The CDR3 has 14 residues. CDR1 and CDR2 (germline): SQVTM, ANQGSEA. V lost 8 bases and J 0 bases, leaving 15 bases between the germline ends.

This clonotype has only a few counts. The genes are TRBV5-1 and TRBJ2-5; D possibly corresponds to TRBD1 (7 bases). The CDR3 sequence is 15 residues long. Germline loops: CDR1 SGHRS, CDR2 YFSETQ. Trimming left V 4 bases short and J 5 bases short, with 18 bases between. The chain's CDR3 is CASSPLGGGGETQYF. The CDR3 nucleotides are TGCGCCAGCAGCCCCCTTGGAGGGGGCGGTGAGACCCAGTACTTC.

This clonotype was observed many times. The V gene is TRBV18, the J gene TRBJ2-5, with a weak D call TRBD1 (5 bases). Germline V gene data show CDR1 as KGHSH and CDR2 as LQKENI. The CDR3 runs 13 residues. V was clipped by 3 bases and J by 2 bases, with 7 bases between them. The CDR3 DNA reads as TGTGCCAGCTCACCCGACAGACAAGAGACCCAGTACTTC. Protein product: CASSPDRQETQYF.

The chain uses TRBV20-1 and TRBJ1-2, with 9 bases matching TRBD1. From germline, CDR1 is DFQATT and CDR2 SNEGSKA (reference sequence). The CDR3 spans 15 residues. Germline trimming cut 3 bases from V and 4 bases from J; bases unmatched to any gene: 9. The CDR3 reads CSASQPGQGRYGYTF. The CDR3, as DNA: TGCAGTGCTAGTCAACCGGGACAGGGCCGCTATGGCTACACCTTC.

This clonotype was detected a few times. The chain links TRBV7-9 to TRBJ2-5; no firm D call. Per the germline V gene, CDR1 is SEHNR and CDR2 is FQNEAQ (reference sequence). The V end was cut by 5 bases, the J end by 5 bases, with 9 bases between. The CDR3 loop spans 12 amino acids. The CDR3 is CASSPSKETQYF. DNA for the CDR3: TGTGCCAGCAGCCCCTCGAAGGAGACCCAGTACTTC.

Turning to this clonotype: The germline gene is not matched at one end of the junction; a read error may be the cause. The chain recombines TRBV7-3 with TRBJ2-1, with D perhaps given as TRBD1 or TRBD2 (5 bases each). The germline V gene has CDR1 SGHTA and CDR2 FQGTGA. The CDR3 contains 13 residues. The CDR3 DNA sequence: TGTGCCAGCAGCATCGGACTGGGGGAGACCAAGTACTTC. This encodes CASSIGLGETKYF.

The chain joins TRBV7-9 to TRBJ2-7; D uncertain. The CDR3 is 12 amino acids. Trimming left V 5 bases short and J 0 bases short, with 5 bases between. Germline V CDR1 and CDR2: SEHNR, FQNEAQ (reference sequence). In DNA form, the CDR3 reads TGTGCCAGCAGCATCAGCTCCTACGAGCAGTACTTC. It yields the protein CASSISSYEQYF.

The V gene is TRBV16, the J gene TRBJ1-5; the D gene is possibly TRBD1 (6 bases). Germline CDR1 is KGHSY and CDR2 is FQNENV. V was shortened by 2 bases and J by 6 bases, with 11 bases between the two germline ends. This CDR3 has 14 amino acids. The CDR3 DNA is TGTGCCAGCAGCCAAATAGGGGGGGGTCAGCCCCAGCATTTT. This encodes CASSQIGGGQPQHF.

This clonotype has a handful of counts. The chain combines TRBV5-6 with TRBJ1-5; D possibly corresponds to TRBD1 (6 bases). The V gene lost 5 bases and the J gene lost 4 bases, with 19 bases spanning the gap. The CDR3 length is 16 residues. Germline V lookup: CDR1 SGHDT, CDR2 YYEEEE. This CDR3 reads CASSQRTGFRNQPQHF. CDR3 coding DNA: TGTGCCAGCAGTCAACGCACAGGGTTTCGGAATCAGCCCCAGCATTTT. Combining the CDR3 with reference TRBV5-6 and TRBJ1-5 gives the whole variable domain DAGVTQSPTHLIKTRGQQVTLRCSPKSGHDTVSWYQQALGQGPQFIFQYYEEEERQRGNFPDRFSGHQFPNYSSELNVNALLLGDSALYLCASSQRTGFRNQPQHFGDGTRLSIL.